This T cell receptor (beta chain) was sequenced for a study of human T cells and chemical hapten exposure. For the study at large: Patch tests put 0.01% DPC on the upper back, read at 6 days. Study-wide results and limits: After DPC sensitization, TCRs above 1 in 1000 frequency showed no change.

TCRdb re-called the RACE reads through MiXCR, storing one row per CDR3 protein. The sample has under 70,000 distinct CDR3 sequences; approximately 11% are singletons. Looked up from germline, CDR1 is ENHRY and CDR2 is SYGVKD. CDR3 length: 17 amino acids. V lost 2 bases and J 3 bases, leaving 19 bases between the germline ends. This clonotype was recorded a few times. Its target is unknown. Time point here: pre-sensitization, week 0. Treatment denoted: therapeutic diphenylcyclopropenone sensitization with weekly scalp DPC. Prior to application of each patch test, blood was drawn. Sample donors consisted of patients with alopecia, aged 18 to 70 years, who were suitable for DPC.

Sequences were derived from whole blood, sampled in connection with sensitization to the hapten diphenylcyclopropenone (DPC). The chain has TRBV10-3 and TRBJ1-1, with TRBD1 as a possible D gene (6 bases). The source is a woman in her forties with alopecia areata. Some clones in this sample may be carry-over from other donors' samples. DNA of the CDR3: TGTGCCATCAGTGAGCCCACAGGGAACCGGTGGGACACTGAAGCTTTCTTT. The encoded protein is CAISEPTGNRWDTEAFF.